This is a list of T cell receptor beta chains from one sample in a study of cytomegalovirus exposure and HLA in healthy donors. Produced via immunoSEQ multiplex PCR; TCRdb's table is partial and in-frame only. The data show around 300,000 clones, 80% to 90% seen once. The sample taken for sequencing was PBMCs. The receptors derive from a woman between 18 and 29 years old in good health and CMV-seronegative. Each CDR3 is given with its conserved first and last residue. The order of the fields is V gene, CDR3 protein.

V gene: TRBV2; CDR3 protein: CASNMGQGLEVTF
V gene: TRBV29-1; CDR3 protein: CSVEGQDPVRAIQETQYF
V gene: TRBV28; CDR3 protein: CASRTGTYNSPLHF
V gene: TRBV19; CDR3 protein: CASSMGPEYGYTF
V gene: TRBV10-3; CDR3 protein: CAIRPTGENTEAFF
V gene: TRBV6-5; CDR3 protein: CASSEGRGLGYTF
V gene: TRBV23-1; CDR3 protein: CASLFLKDKNTEAFF
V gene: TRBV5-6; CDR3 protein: CASSWGGGTGELFF
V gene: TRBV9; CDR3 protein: CASSAGMYQPQHF
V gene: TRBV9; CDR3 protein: CASSAHQGMYGYTF
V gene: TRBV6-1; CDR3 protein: CASNEPPGYTEAFF
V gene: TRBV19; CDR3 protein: CASSLYTSGYGYTF
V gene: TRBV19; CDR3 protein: CASSVSGTARNQPQHF
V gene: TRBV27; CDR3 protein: CASTLTRGGPDTQYF
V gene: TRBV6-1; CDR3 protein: CASNTGSSNTEAFF
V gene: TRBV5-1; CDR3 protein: CASSLSGVSYGYTF
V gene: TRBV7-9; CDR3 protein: CASSYNRGPYEQYF
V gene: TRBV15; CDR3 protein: CATSRDIQTNQETQYF
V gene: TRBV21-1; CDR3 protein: CASSKLASPGTGAWDQPQHF
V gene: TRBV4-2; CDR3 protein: CASSQDSSDINQPQHF
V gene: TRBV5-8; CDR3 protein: CASILQGNEQFF
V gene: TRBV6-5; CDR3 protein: CASRSTGTGDYEQYF
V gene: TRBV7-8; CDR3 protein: CASSLGGANTGELFF
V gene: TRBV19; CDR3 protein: CAASRTEGGKLFF
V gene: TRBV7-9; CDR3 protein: CASSLGTALNTEAFF
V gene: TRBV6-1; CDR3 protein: CASSEGQGLNTEAFF
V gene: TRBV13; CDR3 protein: CASSPLRGAKQGRTQYF
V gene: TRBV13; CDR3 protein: CASSLLPEKLFF
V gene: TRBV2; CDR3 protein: CASRATGNNEQFF
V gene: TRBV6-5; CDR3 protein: CASRARTGSYEQYF
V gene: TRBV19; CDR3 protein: CASSTPYRGLFF
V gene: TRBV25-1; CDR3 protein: CASRPAGPNTEAFF
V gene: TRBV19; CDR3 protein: CASSMAAGGVYEQYF